The T cell receptor beta chain under discussion was sequenced for a study of blood T cells in healthy people across ages. V lost 0 bases and J 8 bases, leaving 19 bases between the germline ends. This CDR3 has 17 residues. CDR1 SGHTA and CDR2 FQGNSA come from the germline V gene. Regarding the study as a whole: Higher diversity and more naive CD4+ cells were features of long-lived donors, compared to aged donors. The study regarded diversity estimates from one million T cells as underestimates.

This clonotype was detected a few times. The antigen is undetermined. The authors extracted at least 6 micrograms of total RNA per sample. With a J-beta primer mix and a sample-barcoded 5' primer, a second PCR ran roughly 6 to 11 cycles. Unique molecular identifiers of 12 random nucleotides labeled each cDNA. MiXCR was run by TCRdb on the 5' RACE reads, yielding one entry per CDR3 protein. This sample has roughly 1.7 million distinct CDR3 sequences, with around 36% found just once. Sequencing was performed on blood. The TCR was taken from a woman aged 30 to 39 in good health. The chain joins TRBV7-2 to TRBJ1-4; D is ambiguous. The CDR3 sequence: CASSLAPTLSYGEKLFF. DNA of the CDR3: TGTGCCAGCAGCTTAGCGCCGACATTATCATATGGGGAAAAACTGTTTTTT.